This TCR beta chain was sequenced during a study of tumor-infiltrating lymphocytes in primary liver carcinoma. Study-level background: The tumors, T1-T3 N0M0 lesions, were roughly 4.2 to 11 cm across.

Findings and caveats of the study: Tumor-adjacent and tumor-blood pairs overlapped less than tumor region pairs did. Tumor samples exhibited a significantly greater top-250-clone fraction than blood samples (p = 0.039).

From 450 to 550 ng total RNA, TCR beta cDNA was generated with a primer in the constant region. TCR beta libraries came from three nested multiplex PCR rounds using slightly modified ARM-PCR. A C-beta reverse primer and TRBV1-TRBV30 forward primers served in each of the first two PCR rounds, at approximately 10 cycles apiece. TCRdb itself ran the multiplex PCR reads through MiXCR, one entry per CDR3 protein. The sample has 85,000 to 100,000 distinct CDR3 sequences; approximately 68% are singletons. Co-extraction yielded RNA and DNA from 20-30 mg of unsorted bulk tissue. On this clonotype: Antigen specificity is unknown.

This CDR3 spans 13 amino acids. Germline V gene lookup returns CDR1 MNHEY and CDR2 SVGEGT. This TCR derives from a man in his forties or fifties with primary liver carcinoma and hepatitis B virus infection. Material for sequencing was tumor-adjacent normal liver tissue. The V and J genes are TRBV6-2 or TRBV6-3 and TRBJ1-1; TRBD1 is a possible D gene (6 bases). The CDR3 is CAGTPDSSSEAFF. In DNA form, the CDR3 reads TGTGCAGGCACCCCGGACAGTTCTTCTGAAGCTTTCTTT.